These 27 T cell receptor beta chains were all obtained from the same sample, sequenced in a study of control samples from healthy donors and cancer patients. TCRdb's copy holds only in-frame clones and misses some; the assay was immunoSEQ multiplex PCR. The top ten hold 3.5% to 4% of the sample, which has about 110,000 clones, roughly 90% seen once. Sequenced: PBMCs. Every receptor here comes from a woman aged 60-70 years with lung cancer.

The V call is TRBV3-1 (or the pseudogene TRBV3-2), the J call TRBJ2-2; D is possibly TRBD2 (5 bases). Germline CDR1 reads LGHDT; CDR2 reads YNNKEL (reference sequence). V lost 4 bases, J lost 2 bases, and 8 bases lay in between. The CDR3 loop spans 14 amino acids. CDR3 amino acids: CASSLTSNTGELFF. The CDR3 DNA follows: TGTGCCAGCAGCCTCACTAGTAACACCGGGGAGCTGTTTTTT.

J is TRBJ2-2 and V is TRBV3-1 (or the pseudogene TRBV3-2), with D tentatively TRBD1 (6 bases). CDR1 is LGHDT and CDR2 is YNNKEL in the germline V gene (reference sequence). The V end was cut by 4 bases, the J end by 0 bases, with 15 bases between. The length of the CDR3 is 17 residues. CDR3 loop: CASSLGLGGANTGELFF. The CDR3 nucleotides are TGTGCCAGCAGCCTCGGGTTAGGGGGAGCGAACACCGGGGAGCTGTTTTTT.

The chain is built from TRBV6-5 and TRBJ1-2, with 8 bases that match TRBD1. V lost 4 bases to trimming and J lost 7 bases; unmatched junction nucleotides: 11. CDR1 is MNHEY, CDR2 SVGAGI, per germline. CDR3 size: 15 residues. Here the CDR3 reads CASSSTTPDRGGYTF. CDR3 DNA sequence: TGTGCCAGCAGTTCCACCACACCAGACAGGGGTGGCTACACCTTC.

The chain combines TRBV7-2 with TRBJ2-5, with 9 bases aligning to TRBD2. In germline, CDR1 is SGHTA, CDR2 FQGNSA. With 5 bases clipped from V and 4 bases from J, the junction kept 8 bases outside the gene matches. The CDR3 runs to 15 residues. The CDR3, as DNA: TGTGCCAGCAGCATTAGCGGGGGCCAGGCAGAGACCCAGTACTTC. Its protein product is CASSISGGQAETQYF.

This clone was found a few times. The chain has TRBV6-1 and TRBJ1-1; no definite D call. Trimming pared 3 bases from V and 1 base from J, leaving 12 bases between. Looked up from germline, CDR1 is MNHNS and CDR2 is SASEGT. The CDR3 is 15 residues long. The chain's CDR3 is CASSDNVRPNTEAFF. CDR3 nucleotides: TGTGCCAGCAGTGATAACGTACGGCCGAACACTGAAGCTTTCTTT.

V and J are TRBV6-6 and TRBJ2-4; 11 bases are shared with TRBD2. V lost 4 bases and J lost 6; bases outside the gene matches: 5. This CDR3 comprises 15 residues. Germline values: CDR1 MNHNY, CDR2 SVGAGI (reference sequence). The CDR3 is CASSSPGTSGNIQYF. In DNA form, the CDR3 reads TGTGCCAGCAGTTCCCCCGGGACTAGCGGAAACATTCAGTACTTC.

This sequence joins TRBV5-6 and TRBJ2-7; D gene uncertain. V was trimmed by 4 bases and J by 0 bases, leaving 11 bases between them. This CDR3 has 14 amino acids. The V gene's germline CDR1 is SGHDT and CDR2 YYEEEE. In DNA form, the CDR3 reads TGTGCCAGCAGCCCCGTGGCAGGCTCCTACGAGCAGTACTTC. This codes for CASSPVAGSYEQYF.

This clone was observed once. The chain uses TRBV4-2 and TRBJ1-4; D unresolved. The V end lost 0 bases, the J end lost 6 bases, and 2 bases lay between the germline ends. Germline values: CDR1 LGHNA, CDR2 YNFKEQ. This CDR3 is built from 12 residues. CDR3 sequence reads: CASSQDDEKLFF. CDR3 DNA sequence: TGTGCCAGCAGCCAAGATGATGAAAAACTGTTTTTT.

In DNA form, the CDR3 reads TGCGCCAGCAGCCCCGGACTGGAAGAGACCCAGTACTTC. Amino acid sequence: CASSPGLEETQYF. The V gene is TRBV4-1, the J gene TRBJ2-5, with D possibly being TRBD2 (5 bases). The CDR3 sequence is 13 residues long. V dropped 4 bases and J dropped 3 bases, with 9 bases sitting between them. CDR1 and CDR2 from the germline V gene are MGHRA and YSYEKL.

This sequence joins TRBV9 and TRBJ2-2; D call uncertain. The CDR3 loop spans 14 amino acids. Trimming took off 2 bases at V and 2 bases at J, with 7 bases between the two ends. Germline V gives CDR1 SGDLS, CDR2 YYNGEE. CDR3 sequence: CASSVGLNTGELFF. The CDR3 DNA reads TGTGCCAGCAGCGTCGGCCTCAACACCGGGGAGCTGTTTTTT.

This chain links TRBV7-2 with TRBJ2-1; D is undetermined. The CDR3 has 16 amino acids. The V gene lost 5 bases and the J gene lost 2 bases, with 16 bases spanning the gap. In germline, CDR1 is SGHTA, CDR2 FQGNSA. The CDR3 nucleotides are TGTGCCAGCAGCGCCTCGACCGTAAGAACCTACAATGAGCAGTTCTTC. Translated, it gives CASSASTVRTYNEQFF. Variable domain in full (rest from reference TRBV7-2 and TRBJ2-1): GAGVSQSPSNKVTEKGKDVELRCDPISGHTALYWYRQSLGQGLEFLIYFQGNSAPDKSGLPSDRFSAERTGGSVSTLTIQRTQQEDSAVYLCASSASTVRTYNEQFFGPGTRLTVL.

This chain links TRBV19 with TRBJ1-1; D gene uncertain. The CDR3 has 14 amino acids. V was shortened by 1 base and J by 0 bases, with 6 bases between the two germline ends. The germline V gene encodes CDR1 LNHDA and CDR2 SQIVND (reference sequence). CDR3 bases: TGTGCCAGTAGTATAGGCCCCCTGAACACTGAAGCTTTCTTT. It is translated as CASSIGPLNTEAFF.

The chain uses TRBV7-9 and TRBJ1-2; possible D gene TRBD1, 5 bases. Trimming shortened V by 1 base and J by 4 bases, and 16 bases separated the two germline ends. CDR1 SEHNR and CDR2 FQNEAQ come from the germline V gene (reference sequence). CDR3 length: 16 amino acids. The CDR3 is CASSLGMGPSGYGYTF. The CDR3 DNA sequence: TGTGCCAGCAGCTTAGGGATGGGGCCCTCCGGCTATGGCTACACCTTC.

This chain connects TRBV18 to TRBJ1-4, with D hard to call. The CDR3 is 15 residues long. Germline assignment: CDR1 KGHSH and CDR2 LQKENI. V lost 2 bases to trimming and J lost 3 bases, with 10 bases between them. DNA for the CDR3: TGTGCCAGCTCACCAATGGGGTGGGCTAATGAAAAACTGTTTTTT. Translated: CASSPMGWANEKLFF.

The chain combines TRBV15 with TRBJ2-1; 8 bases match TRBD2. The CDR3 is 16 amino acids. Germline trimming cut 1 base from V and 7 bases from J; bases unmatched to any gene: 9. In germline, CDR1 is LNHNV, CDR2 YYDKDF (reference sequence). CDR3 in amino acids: CATSRGLASGQNEQFF. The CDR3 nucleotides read TGTGCCACCAGCAGAGGTTTGGCTAGCGGGCAAAATGAGCAGTTCTTC.

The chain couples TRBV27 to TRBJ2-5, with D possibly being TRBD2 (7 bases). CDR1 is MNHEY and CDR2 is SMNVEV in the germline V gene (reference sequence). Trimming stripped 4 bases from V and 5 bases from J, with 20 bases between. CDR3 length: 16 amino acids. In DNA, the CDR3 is TGTGCCAGCAGTTCTAACTGGGAGGGGGTGGAGGAGACCCAGTACTTC. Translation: CASSSNWEGVEETQYF.

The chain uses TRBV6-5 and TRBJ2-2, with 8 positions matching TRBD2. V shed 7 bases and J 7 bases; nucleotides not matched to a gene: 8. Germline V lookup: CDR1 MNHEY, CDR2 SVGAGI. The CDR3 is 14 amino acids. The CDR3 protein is CASNPGGPGGELFF. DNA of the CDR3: TGTGCCAGCAATCCGGGAGGGCCGGGCGGGGAGCTGTTTTTT.

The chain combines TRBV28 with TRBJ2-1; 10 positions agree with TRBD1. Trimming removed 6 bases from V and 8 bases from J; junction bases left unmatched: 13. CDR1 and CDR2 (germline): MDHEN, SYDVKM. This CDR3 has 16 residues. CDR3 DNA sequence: TGTGCCAGCAGACCTCCGACAGGGGGCGCAGGATATGAGCAGTTCTTC. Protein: CASRPPTGGAGYEQFF.

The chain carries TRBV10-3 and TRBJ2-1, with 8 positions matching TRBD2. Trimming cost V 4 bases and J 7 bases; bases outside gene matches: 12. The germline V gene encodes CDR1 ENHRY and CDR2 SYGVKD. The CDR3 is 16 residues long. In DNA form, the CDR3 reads TGTGCCATCAGTGCCCCCGGGGGGGGACTTGCAAATGAGCAGTTCTTC. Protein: CAISAPGGGLANEQFF.

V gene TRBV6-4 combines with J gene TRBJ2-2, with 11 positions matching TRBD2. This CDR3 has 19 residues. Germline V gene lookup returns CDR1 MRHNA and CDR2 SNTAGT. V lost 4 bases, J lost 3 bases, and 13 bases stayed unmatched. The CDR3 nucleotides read TGTGCCAGCAGTGCCTCCTCGCTACTAGCGGGGGACGACACCGGGGAGCTGTTTTTT. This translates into CASSASSLLAGDDTGELFF.

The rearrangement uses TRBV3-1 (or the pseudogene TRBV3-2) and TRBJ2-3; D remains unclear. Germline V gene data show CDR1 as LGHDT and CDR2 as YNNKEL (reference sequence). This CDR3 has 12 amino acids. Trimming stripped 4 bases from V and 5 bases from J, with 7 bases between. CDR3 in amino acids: CASSPWGDTQYF. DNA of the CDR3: TGTGCCAGCAGCCCGTGGGGAGATACGCAGTATTTT.

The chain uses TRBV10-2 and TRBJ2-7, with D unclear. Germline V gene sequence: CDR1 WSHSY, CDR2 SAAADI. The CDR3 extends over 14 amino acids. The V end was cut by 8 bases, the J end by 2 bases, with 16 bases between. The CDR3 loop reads CASVIRSGPYEQYF. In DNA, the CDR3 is TGCGCCAGCGTCATCAGGTCGGGCCCCTACGAGCAGTACTTC.

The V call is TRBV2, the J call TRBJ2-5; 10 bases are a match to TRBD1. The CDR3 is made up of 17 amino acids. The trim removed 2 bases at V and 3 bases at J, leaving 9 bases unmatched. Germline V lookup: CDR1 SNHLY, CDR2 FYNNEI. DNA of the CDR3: TGTGCCAGCAGTGAAATGGGGGCCGGGACAGGGGAAGAGACCCAGTACTTC. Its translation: CASSEMGAGTGEETQYF.

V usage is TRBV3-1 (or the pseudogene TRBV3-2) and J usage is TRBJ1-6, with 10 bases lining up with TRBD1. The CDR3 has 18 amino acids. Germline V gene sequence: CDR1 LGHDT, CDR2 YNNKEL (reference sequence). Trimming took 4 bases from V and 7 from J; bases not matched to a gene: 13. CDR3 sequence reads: CASSPREERTGGNSPLHF. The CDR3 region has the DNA TGTGCCAGCAGCCCACGAGAAGAGAGGACAGGGGGAAATTCACCCCTCCACTTT.

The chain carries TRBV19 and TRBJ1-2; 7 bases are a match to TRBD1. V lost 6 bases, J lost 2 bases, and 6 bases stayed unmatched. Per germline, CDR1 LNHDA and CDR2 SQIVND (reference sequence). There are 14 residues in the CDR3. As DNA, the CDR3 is TGTGCCAGTAGCCTCGACAGGGTAAACTATGGCTACACCTTC. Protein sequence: CASSLDRVNYGYTF.

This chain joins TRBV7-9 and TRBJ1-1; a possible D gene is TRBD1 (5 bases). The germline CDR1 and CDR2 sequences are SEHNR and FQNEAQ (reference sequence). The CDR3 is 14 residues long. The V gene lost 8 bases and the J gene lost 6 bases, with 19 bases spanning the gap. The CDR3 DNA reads TGTGCCAGCCGGTCCGGCGACAGCGGGGCTGAAGCTTTCTTT. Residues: CASRSGDSGAEAFF.

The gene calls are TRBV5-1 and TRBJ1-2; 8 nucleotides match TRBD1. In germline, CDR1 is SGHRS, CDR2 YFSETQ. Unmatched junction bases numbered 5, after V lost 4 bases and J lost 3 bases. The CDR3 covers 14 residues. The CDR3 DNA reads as TGCGCCAGCAGCCAGGGACAGGAGCACTATGGCTACACCTTC. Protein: CASSQGQEHYGYTF.